The 6 T cell receptor beta chains in this list originate from one sample, sequenced in a study of blood T cell repertoires in COVID-19. Sequenced by immunoSEQ multiplex PCR; TCRdb stores in-frame clones only, minus some. The sample records around 76,000 clones, 81% being singletons. Specimen: peripheral blood. The receptors originated from a woman in her sixties or seventies with acute or convalescent COVID-19.

V gene TRBV2 combines with J gene TRBJ2-3, with a weak D call TRBD2 (6 bases). V was pared by 3 bases and J by 4 bases, with 14 bases between. Germline CDR1 and CDR2: SNHLY and FYNNEI. The length of the CDR3 is 15 residues. The DNA of the CDR3 is TGTGCCAGCAGTGAGTCACTAGCCCCCCCAGATACGCAGTATTTT. Its protein product is CASSESLAPPDTQYF.

This clone was observed a single time. V gene TRBV14 combines with J gene TRBJ1-1; TRBD1 matches at 9 bases. Per germline, CDR1 SGHDN and CDR2 FVKESK. V trimming: 5 bases; J trimming: 5 bases; junction bases outside the gene matches: 6. The CDR3 runs to 14 residues. The CDR3 DNA follows: TGTGCCAGCAGCATACAGGGGGCCGGTACTGAAGCTTTCTTT. Translated, it gives CASSIQGAGTEAFF.

This rearrangement joins TRBV28 to TRBJ2-2; TRBD1 aligns across 9 bases. This CDR3 region has 14 residues. V shed 9 bases, J shed 2 bases, and the junction held 4 bases outside the gene matches. Germline V lookup: CDR1 MDHEN, CDR2 SYDVKM. The CDR3 coding sequence is TGTGCCAGTAGGACAGGGGATAACACCGGGGAGCTGTTTTTT. This gives the protein CASRTGDNTGELFF. The full variable domain, rest sourced from reference TRBV28 and TRBJ2-2, is DVKVTQSSRYLVKRTGEKVFLECVQDMDHENMFWYRQDPGLGLRLIYFSYDVKMKEKGDIPEGYSVSREKKERFSLILESASTNQTSMYLCASRTGDNTGELFFGEGSRLTVL.

As DNA, the CDR3 is TGTGCCAGCAGCGGCGGGGACTATAATTCACCCCTCCACTTT. Protein product: CASSGGDYNSPLHF. The V and J genes are TRBV7-9 and TRBJ1-6, with D uncertain. The germline gives CDR1 SEHNR, CDR2 FQNEAQ (reference sequence). With 5 bases removed from V and 3 bases from J, the gap between germline ends came to 8 bases. The CDR3 is 14 residues long.

This chain joins TRBV2 and TRBJ2-1; D may be TRBD1 (6 bases). The CDR3 is 15 residues long. Trimming took off 3 bases at V and 9 bases at J, with 18 bases between the two ends. Germline V gene lookup returns CDR1 SNHLY and CDR2 FYNNEI. The CDR3 coding sequence is TGTGCCAGCAGTGAGGGACAAAGGATAACGTTTGAGCAGTTCTTC. This gives the protein CASSEGQRITFEQFF.

This chain uses TRBV19 with TRBJ1-6; D possibly corresponds to TRBD1 (6 bases). The CDR3 length is 15 residues. Trimming shortened V by 5 bases and J by 7 bases, and 15 bases separated the two germline ends. CDR1 is LNHDA and CDR2 is SQIVND in the germline V gene (reference sequence). The CDR3 DNA sequence: TGTGCCAGTAGTGCCTCCGGGACACCGAATTCACCCCTCCACTTT. Amino acid sequence: CASSASGTPNSPLHF.